The next 7 T cell receptor beta chains were all read from a single sample in a study of cytomegalovirus exposure and HLA in healthy donors. The table came from immunoSEQ multiplex PCR; TCRdb's copy has only in-frame clones and leaves some out. The table records approximately 270,000 clones, 90% of them present only once. Material for sequencing was PBMCs. Receptors originate from a woman aged 18-30 years in good health and CMV-seronegative.

The rearrangement links TRBV29-1 to TRBJ1-1; D not resolved. Trimming cost V 5 bases and J 1 base, with 14 bases left between them. The CDR3 contains 14 residues. The germline V gene encodes CDR1 SQVTM and CDR2 ANQGSEA. CDR3 sequence (DNA): TGCAGCGTTACTTTGGGTGGCGGGAACACTGAAGCTTTCTTT. This gives the protein CSVTLGGGNTEAFF.

The rearrangement uses TRBV4-1 and TRBJ2-1; TRBD2 agrees at 9 bases. CDR3 length: 17 amino acids. Germline CDR1 and CDR2: MGHRA and YSYEKL. Trimming took 0 bases from V and 5 from J; bases not matched to a gene: 8. The CDR3 nucleotides read TGCGCCAGCAGCCAAGAAGGTACAGCGGGGGGCAACAATGAGCAGTTCTTC. It specifies CASSQEGTAGGNNEQFF.

V usage is TRBV28 and J usage is TRBJ2-7; possible D gene TRBD1, 6 bases. Trimming removed 6 bases at V and 5 bases at J, with 11 bases between. The CDR3 is 12 residues long. In germline, CDR1 is MDHEN, CDR2 SYDVKM. Written as DNA, the CDR3 is TGTGCCAGCAGAACTACAGGGAACGAGCAGTACTTC. Residues: CASRTTGNEQYF. Supplemented by reference TRBV28 and TRBJ2-7, the full variable domain reads DVKVTQSSRYLVKRTGEKVFLECVQDMDHENMFWYRQDPGLGLRLIYFSYDVKMKEKGDIPEGYSVSREKKERFSLILESASTNQTSMYLCASRTTGNEQYFGPGTRLTVT.

This chain joins TRBV2 and TRBJ1-4; maybe TRBD1 (6 bases). Germline assignment: CDR1 SNHLY and CDR2 FYNNEI. The CDR3 runs 14 residues. V was pared by 8 bases and J by 6 bases, with 16 bases between. CDR3 amino acids: CASGRQAGDEKLFF. The CDR3 DNA sequence: TGTGCCAGCGGCAGACAGGCGGGAGATGAAAAACTGTTTTTT. Filled out from reference TRBV2 and TRBJ1-4, the complete variable domain reads EPEVTQTPSHQVTQMGQEVILRCVPISNHLYFYWYRQILGQKVEFLVSFYNNEISEKSEIFDDQFSVERPDGSNFTLKIRSTKLEDSAMYFCASGRQAGDEKLFFGSGTQLSVL.

Here the CDR3 DNA reads TGTGCCAGCAGTTACGGCCAATTAGCTGAGCAGTACTTC. It encodes CASSYGQLAEQYF. The chain links TRBV6-5 to TRBJ2-7; no firm D call. The CDR3 extends over 13 amino acids. V was trimmed by 2 bases and J by 7 bases, leaving 12 bases between them. Germline values: CDR1 MNHEY, CDR2 SVGAGI.

The chain is built from TRBV28 and TRBJ2-5, with 8 bases matching TRBD2. Trimming cost V 5 bases and J 5 bases; bases outside gene matches: 16. The CDR3 is 17 amino acids. From germline, CDR1 is MDHEN and CDR2 SYDVKM. The DNA of the CDR3 is TGTGCCAGCAGTCTAACCCGGGGAGCGGGGGTCATCGAGACCCAGTACTTC. It is translated as CASSLTRGAGVIETQYF.

CDR3 in amino acids: CASSSGQTRAYEQYV. CDR3 bases: TGTGCCAGCAGTTCAGGACAGACGAGGGCCTACGAGCAGTACGTC. The chain links TRBV28 to TRBJ2-7; possible D gene TRBD1, 6 bases. The germline CDR1 and CDR2 sequences are MDHEN and SYDVKM. This CDR3 is 15 amino acids long. The ends were cut back, 4 bases at V and 2 bases at J, with 15 bases in the middle.